This TCR beta chain appears in the sequencing data of a study of follicular helper T cells after annual influenza vaccination (dated by TCRdb to between 2016 and 2019). Looking at the study overall: Blood was collected on days 0, 7 and 28 after each seasonal influenza vaccination. To look at recall of cTfh clones, some subjects were tracked through successive annual vaccinations covering the 2013-2014, 2014-2015 and 2015-2016 seasons. One week after vaccination, a second recruited cohort of approximately 11 subjects (Table S1) displayed a similar ICOS+CD38+ cTfh response. Multi-year samples were available from six subjects, with four subjects covering two vaccination seasons and two subjects covering three seasons. Samples from 2013-2014 were cryopreserved, whereas samples from about 2015 were processed immediately after collection.

The library was prepared using the immunoSEQ multiplex PCR assay. Adaptive Biotechnologies carried out TCRB amplification, library preparation, sequencing and preliminary bioinformatics at Survey level resolution. For TCRB sequencing, genomic DNA from sorted cTfh populations was amplified by multiplex PCR. The published analysis was carried out like this. In R, clonality was calculated as 1 minus the normalized Shannon entropy, and the Gini index was computed using the R package ineq. Overlap score was defined as the summed counts of shared sequences divided by the total counts of all sequences in both compared samples. Shared-clonotype significance used Fisher's exact test assuming a theoretical repertoire of 10^7 TCRB sequences. In TCRdb, the immuneACCESS table is reduced to in-frame sequences with V and J assigned. These tables do not hold every clone; where another copy was compared, an unresolved V gene accounts for under half, and the others remain unexplained. V and J calls plus clone size are reproduced from that table; the DNA served to infer D and trimming. Across this sample there are about 820 clones, with over 60% seen only once. The top ten constitute less than 5% of the sample.

With respect to this clone: The specificity of this receptor is unknown. Qualities for individual bases were not recorded, and no much larger clone is one base off.

The sample's time point, from its label and the paper: 2015-2016 season, pre-vaccination. Adults received seasonal inactivated influenza vaccine (Fluvarix), and TCRB sequencing tracked sorted blood CD4 subsets before and after vaccination. To be eligible, subjects had to live in the community and must not have received influenza vaccine in the previous 6 months. Subjects were excluded for influenza vaccine contraindications, substance abuse, HIV/AIDS, active malignancy, immunomodulatory medication, or active illness such as respiratory infection. Between roughly 40 and 100 mL of blood was sampled per time point. Circulating Tfh were defined as non-naive CD4+CXCR5+PD-1+ cells and sorted into ICOS+CD38+ and ICOS-CD38- fractions. Either Ficoll-Paque PLUS or SepMate separation was used to isolate PBMC. Before DNA was extracted, the cell subsets were sorted from PBMC using a BD FACS Aria. The full study reports these points: ICOS+CD38+ cTfh clonality correlated with the frequency of that population, and its change correlated with the change in circulating plasmablast frequency. Because only roughly 9.5-20% of the analyzed cells gave productive TCRB sequences, there was no way to sample rare clonotypes. Successive annual vaccinations recalled a recurrent oligoclonal ICOS+CD38+ cTfh response that contained tetramer and AIM influenza-specific clonotypes. Day 7 ICOS+CD38+ clones were most often found later in ICOS-CD38- cTfh, suggesting that subset may serve as a memory reservoir.

This specimen was CXCR5+ CD38+ circulating T follicular helper cells from blood, taken on the day of influenza vaccination. The cell subset or site label, as the study defines it: circulating Tfh, non-naive CD4+CXCR5+PD-1+ (ICOS+CD38+ or ICOS-CD38-). This sequence originates from an adult who received the influenza vaccine.

The CDR3 has the sequence CASSIQGTYGYTF. The DNA sequence is as follows: TGTGCCAGCAGCATACAGGGGACCTATGGCTACACCTTC. This sequence uses TRBV14 and TRBJ1-2; 7 bases in between match TRBD1. V and J are trimmed by 5 bases and 4 bases, and the gene matches miss 4 bases of the junction. CDR3 length: 13 amino acids, cysteine to phenylalanine. The entry retains the CDR3 DNA only, 39 bases that are in frame from base 1. CDR1 and CDR2, looked up from the germline V gene, are SGHDN and FVKESK.